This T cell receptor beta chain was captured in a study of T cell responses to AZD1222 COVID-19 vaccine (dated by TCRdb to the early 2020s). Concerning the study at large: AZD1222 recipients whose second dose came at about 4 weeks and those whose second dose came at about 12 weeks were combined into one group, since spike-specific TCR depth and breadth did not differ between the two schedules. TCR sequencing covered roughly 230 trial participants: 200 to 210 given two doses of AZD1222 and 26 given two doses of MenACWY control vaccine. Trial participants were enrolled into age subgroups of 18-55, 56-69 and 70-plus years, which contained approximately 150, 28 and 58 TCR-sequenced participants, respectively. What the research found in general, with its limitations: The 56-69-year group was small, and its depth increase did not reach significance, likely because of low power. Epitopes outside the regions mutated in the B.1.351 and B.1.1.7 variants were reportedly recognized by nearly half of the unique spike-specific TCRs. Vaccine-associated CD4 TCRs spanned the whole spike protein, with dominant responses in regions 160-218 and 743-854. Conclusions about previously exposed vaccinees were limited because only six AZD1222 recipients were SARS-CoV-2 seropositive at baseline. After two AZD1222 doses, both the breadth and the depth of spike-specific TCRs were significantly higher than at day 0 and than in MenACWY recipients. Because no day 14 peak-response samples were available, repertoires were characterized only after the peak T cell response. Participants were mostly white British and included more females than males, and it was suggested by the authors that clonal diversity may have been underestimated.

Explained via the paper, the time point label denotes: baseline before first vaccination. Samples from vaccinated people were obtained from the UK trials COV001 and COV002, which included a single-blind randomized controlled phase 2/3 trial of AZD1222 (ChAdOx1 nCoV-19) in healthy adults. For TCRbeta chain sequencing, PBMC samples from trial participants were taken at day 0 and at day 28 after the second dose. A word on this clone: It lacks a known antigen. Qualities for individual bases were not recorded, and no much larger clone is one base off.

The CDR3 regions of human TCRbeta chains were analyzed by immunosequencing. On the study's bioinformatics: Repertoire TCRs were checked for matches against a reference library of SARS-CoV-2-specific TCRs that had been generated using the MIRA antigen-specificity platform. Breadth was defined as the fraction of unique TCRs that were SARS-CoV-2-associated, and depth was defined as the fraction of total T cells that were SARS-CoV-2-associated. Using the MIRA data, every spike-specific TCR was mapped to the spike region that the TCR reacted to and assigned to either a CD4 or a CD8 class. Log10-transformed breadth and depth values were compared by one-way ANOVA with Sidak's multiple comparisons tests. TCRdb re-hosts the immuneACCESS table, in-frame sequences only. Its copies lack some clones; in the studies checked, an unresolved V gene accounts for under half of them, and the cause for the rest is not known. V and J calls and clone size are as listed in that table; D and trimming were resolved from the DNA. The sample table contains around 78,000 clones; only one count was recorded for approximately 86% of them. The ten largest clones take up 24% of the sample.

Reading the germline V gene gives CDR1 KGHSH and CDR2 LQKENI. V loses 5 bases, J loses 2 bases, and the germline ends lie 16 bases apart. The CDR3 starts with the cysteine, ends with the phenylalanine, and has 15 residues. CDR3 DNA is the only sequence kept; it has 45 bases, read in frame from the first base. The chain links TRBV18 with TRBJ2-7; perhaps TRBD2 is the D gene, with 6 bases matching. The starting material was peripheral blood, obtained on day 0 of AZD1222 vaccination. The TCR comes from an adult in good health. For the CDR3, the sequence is CASSGGLPTTYEQYF. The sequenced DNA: TGTGCCAGCTCAGGGGGACTCCCGACCACCTACGAGCAGTACTTC.